Described below is a single TCR beta chain sequence and its context. Original processing notes: Scientists estimated how many nucleated cells there were by amplifying reference gene primers. Generated by immunoSEQ multiplex PCR, the TCRdb table keeps only in-frame clones and is missing some. V, J and clone size are taken as reported in that table, and D and trimming were inferred from the DNA itself. Here the sample spans 100,000 to 150,000 clones, over 80% being singletons. This record belongs to a study of blood T cell repertoires in COVID-19. Turning to the study itself: Samples taken during acute and convalescent COVID-19 were collected in the United States, Italy and Spain. In each case, the material was cDNA or gDNA derived from T cells, B-cell-depleted T cells, or PBMCs.

The sample comprised peripheral blood. The origin of this receptor is a man aged 55 to 70 with acute or convalescent COVID-19.

The CDR3 DNA reads TGTGCCAGCAGTTTAAGTTCAGGTGTCGGCTACACCTTC. Its translation is CASSLSSGVGYTF. The rearrangement joins TRBV12-3 or TRBV12-4 to TRBJ1-2; D not certain. V was clipped by 2 bases and J by 8 bases, with 12 bases between them. This CDR3 spans 13 amino acids.